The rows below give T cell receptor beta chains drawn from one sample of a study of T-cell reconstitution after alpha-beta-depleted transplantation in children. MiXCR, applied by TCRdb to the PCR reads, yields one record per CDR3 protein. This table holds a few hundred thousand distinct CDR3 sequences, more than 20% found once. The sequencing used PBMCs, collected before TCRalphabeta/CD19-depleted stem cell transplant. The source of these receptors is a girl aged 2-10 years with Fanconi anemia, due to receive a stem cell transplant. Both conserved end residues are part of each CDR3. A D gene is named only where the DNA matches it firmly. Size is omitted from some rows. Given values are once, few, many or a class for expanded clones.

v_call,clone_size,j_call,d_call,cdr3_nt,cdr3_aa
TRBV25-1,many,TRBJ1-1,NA,TGTGCCAGCAGTGGGACACTTATGAACACTGAAGCTTTCTTT,CASSGTLMNTEAFF
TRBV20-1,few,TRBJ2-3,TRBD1,TGCAGTGCTAGGGACAGGGGTGTACATACGCAGTATTTT,CSARDRGVHTQYF
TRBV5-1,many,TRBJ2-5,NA,TGCGCCAGCAGCTTGGATTTGGATTTTCAAGAGACCCAGTACTTC,CASSLDLDFQETQYF
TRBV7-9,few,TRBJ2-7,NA,TGTGCCAGCAGCCCAGGTCGGGCAGGCGACTACTACGAGCAGTACTTC,CASSPGRAGDYYEQYF
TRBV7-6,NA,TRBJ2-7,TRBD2,TGTGCCAGCAGCCCGAGAGGGACTAGCGGGATTAGCGAGCAGTACTTC,CASSPRGTSGISEQYF
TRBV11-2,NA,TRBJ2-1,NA,TGTGCCAGCAGCTTGTCGGGAGAATTCAATGAGCAGTTCTTC,CASSLSGEFNEQFF
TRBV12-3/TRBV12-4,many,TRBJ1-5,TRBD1,TGTGCCAGCAGTCCCGGGACAGGACGCAATCAGCCCCAGCATTTT,CASSPGTGRNQPQHF
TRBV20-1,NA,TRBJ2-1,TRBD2,TGCAGTGCTACCAGGATGACTAGCGGGAGGGCCAATGAGCAGTTCTTC,CSATRMTSGRANEQFF
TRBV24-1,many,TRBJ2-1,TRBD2,TGTGCCACCAGTGTAAATCCGGGACTAGGCATCAATGAGCAGTTCTTC,CATSVNPGLGINEQFF
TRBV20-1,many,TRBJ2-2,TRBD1,TGCAGTGCTAGAGTCAGGGGGTCCGGGGAGCTGTTTTTT,CSARVRGSGELFF
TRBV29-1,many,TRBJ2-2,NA,TGCAGCGTTGAGAAAGCGCAGGCCGGGGAGCTGTTTTTT,CSVEKAQAGELFF
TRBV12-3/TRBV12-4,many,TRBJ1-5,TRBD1,TGTGCCAGCAGTTTGATGGGGACAGTCAATCAGCCCCAGCATTTT,CASSLMGTVNQPQHF
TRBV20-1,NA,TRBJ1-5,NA,TGCAGTGCTAGAGGATCCGTTCATCAGCCCCAGCATTTT,CSARGSVHQPQHF
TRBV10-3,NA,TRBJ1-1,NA,TGTGCCATCAGGGTCGAGGAGGGGCCGAACACTGAAGCTTTCTTT,CAIRVEEGPNTEAFF
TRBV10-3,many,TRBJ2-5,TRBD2,TGTGCCATCAGTGATGCGGGGGAGTCAGAGACCCAGTACTTC,CAISDAGESETQYF
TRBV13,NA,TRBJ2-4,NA,TGTGCCAGCAGCCACGCTGGGGCCAAAAACATTCAGTACTTC,CASSHAGAKNIQYF
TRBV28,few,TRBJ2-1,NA,TGTGCCAGCAGTCCCGGGGGTCCTTCCTACAATGAGCAGTTCTTC,CASSPGGPSYNEQFF
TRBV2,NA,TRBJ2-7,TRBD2,TGTGCCAGCAGTGAAATCGGGAGGGCTAAATTC,CASSEIGRAKF
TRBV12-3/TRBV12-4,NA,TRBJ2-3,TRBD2,TGTGCCAGCAGATCTCTAGCGGGAGTCGGCACAGATACGCAGTATTTT,CASRSLAGVGTDTQYF
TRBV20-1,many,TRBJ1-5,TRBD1,TGCAGTGCCATCCAGACAGGGATCGATCAGCCCCAGCATTTT,CSAIQTGIDQPQHF
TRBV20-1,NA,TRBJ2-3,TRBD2,TGCAGTGCTAGGGGACTAGCTAGCACAGATACGCAGTATTTT,CSARGLASTDTQYF
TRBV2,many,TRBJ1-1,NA,TGTGCCAGCAGACAGAACACTGAAGCTTTCTTT,CASRQNTEAFF
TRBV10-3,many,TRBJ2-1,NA,TGTGCCATCAGTGAGTCTAGAGACAATGAGCAGTTCTTC,CAISESRDNEQFF
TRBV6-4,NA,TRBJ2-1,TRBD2,TGTGCCAGCAGTGGGCTAGCGGGACACGGTGAGCAGTTCTTC,CASSGLAGHGEQFF
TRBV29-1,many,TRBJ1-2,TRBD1,TGCAGCGTTGTGGGACAGGATAACTATGGCTACACCTTC,CSVVGQDNYGYTF
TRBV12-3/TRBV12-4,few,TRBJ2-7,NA,TGTGCCAGCAGCCCCACGGGGCTTTACTACGAGCAGTACTTC,CASSPTGLYYEQYF
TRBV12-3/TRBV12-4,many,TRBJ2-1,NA,TGTGCCAGCAGAGCGCGATCTACCTACAATGAGCAGTTCTTC,CASRARSTYNEQFF
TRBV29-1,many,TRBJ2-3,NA,TGCAGCGTTGATTTCGACAGCCAAAGGGCCACAGATACGCAGTATTTT,CSVDFDSQRATDTQYF
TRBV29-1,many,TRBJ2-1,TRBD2,TGCAGCGTTGAAACCCTAGCGGGAGTCTACAATGAGCAGTTCTTC,CSVETLAGVYNEQFF
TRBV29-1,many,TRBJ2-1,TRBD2,TGCAGCGTTGAAGAACTAGCGGGTTACAATGAGCAGTTCTTC,CSVEELAGYNEQFF
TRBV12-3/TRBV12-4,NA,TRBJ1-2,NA,TGTGCCAGCTCCGTGGGTTATATGGGGGGCTACACCTTC,CASSVGYMGGYTF
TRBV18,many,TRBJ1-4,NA,TGTGCCAGCTCACCGCCAGGGACTAATGAAAAACTGTTTTTT,CASSPPGTNEKLFF
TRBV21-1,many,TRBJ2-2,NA,TGTGCCAGCAGCAAAGCTTTTTACACCGGGGAGCTGTTTTTT,CASSKAFYTGELFF
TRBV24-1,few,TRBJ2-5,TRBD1,TGTGCCACCAGTGATCCCCGTGTCAGGGGGCAAGAGACCCAGTACTTC,CATSDPRVRGQETQYF
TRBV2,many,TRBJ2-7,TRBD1,TGTGCCAGCAGTCGGGACAGATCCCACGAGCAGTACTTC,CASSRDRSHEQYF
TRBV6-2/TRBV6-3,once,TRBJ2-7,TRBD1,TGTGCCACCACGAAACCGGGACAGGCCTACGAGCAGTACTTC,CATTKPGQAYEQYF
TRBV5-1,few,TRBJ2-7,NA,TGCGCCAGCAGCTTACAACAGGCCTACGAGCAGTACTTC,CASSLQQAYEQYF
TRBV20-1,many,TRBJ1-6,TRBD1,TGCAGTGCTATGGGACAGAGGTTTGGCTCACCCCTCCACTTT,CSAMGQRFGSPLHF
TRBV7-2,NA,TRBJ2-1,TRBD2,TGTGCCAGCAGCTTAAGCTCGGGGACTAGCGGGAGCTTC,CASSLSSGTSGSF
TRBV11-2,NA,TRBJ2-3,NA,TGTGCCAGCAGCGCGGAGATAGCCTCCATCTTTTCGCGGGGAAGCACAGATACGCAGTATTTT,CASSAEIASIFSRGSTDTQYF
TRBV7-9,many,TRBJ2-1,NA,TGTGCCAGCAGCTACGTTACGCGGGAAGGGGAGCAGTTCTTC,CASSYVTREGEQFF